This T cell receptor (beta chain) was identified during a study of cytomegalovirus exposure and HLA in healthy donors. Study information: Around 80 million unique TCRs from HLA-typed donors were held in an early data release.

In the case of this clone: Its antigen is not known. One end of the junction is discordant with germline, which a read error may explain.

PCR primers comprised 60 Vbeta and 13 Jbeta primers. The data were produced by immunoSEQ multiplex PCR, yet TCRdb's version contains in-frame clones alone and is incomplete. The sample carries approximately 190,000 clones, more than 65% recorded once. This CDR3 is 14 amino acids long. Looked up from germline, CDR1 is SEHNR and CDR2 is FQNEAQ (reference sequence). Findings and limits, study-wide: Presence/absence analyses rested on an assumption that sequencing depth was roughly uniform across donors. Further analysis was carried out later, and it showed several of the most significant clusters appearing linked to common viral pathogens.

This sequence joins TRBV7-9 and TRBJ1-6; 12 nucleotides line up with TRBD1. Sequenced sample: PBMCs. The TCR sequence derives from a man aged 50-59 years in good health and CMV-seronegative. The CDR3 coding sequence is TGTTCCAGCAGCGGACGGGACAGGGGGCTCCCCCTCCACTTT. It specifies CSSSGRDRGLPLHF.